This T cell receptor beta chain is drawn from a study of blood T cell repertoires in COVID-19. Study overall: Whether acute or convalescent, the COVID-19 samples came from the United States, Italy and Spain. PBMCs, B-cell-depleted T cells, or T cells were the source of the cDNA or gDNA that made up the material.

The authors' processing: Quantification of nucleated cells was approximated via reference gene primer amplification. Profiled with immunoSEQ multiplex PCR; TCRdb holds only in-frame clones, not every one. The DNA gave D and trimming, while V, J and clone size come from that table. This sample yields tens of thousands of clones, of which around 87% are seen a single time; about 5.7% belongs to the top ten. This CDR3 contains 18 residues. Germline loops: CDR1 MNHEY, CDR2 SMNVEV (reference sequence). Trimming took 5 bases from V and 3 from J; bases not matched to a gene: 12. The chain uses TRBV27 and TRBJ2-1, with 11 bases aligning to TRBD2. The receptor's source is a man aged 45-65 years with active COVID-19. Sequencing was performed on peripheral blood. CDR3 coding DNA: TGTGCCAGCAGTCCTGGACTAGCGGGCCTTATTTTCTACAATGAGCAGTTCTTC. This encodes CASSPGLAGLIFYNEQFF.